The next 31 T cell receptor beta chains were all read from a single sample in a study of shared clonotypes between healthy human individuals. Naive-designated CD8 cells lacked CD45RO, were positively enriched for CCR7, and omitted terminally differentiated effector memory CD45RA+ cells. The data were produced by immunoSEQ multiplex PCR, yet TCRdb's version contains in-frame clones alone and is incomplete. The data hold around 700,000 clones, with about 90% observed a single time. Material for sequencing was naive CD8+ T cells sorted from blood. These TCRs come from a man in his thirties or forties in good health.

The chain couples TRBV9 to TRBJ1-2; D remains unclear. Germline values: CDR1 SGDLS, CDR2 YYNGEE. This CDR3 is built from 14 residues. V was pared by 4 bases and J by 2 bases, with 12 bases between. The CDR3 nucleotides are TGTGCCAGCAGCCCTCCGGACGAGAACTATGGCTACACCTTC. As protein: CASSPPDENYGYTF.

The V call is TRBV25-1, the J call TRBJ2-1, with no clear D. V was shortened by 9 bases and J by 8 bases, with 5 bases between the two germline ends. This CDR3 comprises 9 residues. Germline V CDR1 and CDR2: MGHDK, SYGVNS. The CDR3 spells CARNHEQFF. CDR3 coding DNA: TGTGCCAGGAACCATGAGCAGTTCTTC.

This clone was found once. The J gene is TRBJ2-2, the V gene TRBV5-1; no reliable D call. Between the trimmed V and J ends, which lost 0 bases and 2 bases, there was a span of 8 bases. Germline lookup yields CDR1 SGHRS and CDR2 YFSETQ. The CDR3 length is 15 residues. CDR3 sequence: CASSLASDNTGELFF. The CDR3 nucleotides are TGCGCCAGCAGCTTGGCTTCAGACAACACCGGGGAGCTGTTTTTT.

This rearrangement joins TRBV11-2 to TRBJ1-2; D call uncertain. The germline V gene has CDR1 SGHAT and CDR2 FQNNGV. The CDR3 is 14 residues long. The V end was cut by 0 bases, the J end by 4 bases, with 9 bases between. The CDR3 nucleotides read TGTGCCAGCAGCTTAGATCGACACGGCTATGGCTACACCTTC. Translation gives CASSLDRHGYGYTF. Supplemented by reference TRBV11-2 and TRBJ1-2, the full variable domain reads EAGVAQSPRYKIIEKRQSVAFWCNPISGHATLYWYQQILGQGPKLLIQFQNNGVVDDSQLPKDRFSAERLKGVDSTLKIQPAKLEDSAVYLCASSLDRHGYGYTFGSGTRLTVV.

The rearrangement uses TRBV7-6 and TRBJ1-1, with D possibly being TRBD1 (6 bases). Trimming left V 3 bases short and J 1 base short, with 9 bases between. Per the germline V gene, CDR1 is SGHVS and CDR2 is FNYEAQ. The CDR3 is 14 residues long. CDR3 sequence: CASSLGAGNTEAFF. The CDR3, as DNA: TGTGCCAGCAGCTTGGGGGCCGGGAACACTGAAGCTTTCTTT.

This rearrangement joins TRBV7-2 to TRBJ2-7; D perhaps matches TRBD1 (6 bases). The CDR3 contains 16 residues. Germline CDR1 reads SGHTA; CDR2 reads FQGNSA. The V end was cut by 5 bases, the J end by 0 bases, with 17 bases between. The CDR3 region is CASSEDRIDLSYEQYF. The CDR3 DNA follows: TGTGCCAGCAGCGAAGACAGGATAGATCTCTCCTACGAGCAGTACTTC. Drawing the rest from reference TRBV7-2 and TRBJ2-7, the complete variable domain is GAGVSQSPSNKVTEKGKDVELRCDPISGHTALYWYRQSLGQGLEFLIYFQGNSAPDKSGLPSDRFSAERTGGSVSTLTIQRTQQEDSAVYLCASSEDRIDLSYEQYFGPGTRLTVT.

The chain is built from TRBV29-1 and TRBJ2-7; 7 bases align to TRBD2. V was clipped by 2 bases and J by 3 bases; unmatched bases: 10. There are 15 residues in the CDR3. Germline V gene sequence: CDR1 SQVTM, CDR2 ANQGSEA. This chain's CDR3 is CSVEIIGLEVYEQYF. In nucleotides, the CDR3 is TGCAGCGTTGAAATTATAGGACTAGAGGTCTACGAGCAGTACTTC.

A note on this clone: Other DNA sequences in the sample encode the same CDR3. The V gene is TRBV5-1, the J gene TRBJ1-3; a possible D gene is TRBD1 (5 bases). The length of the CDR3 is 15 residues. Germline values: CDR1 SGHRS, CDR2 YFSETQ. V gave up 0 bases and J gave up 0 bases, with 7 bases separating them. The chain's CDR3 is CASSLADSSGNTIYF. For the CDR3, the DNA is TGCGCCAGCAGCTTGGCAGACAGCTCTGGAAACACCATATATTTT. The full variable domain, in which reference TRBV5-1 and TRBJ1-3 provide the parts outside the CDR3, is KAGVTQTPRYLIKTRGQQVTLSCSPISGHRSVSWYQQTPGQGLQFLFEYFSETQRNKGNFPGRFSGRQFSNSRSEMNVSTLELGDSALYLCASSLADSSGNTIYFGEGSWLTVV.

CDR3 nucleotides: TGTGCCAGCAGTTTATTGCTGAGCTCCTACGAGCAGTACTTC. Translated, it gives CASSLLLSSYEQYF. This chain uses TRBV28 with TRBJ2-7; D gene ambiguous. The V end was cut by 1 base, the J end by 0 bases, with 7 bases between. Germline CDR1 MDHEN, CDR2 SYDVKM. This CDR3 has 14 residues.

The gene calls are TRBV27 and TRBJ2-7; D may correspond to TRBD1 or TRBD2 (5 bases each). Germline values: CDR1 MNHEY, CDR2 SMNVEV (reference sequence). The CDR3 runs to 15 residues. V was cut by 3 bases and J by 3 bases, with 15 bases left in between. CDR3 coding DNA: TGTGCCAGCAGTTTCGGGATTGGTGACAGCTACGAGCAGTACTTC. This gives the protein CASSFGIGDSYEQYF.

The DNA for the CDR3 is TGTGCCAGCAGGGCAGATTGGACTAGCATCAACACCGGGGAGCTGTTTTTT. Encoded protein: CASRADWTSINTGELFF. V is TRBV25-1 and J is TRBJ2-2; 8 bases map to TRBD2. The germline CDR1 and CDR2 sequences are MGHDK and SYGVNS. J lost 2 bases, V lost 6 bases, and 11 bases had no gene match. The CDR3 totals 17 residues.

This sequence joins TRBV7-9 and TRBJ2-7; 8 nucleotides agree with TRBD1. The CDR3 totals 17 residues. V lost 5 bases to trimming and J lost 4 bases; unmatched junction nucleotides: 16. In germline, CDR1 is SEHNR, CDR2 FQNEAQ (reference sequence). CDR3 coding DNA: TGTGCCAGCAGCCCCCATTTTGGAAGAGACAGGGGATACGAGCAGTACTTC. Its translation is CASSPHFGRDRGYEQYF.

CDR3: CASSRLAGTDDEQYF. In DNA, the CDR3 is TGTGCCAGCAGTCGGCTAGCGGGAACGGACGACGAGCAGTACTTC. The rearrangement links TRBV16 to TRBJ2-7; 9 nucleotides align to TRBD2. CDR3 length: 15 amino acids. V trimming: 6 bases; J trimming: 5 bases; junction bases outside the gene matches: 11. Germline V gene data show CDR1 as KGHSY and CDR2 as FQNENV.

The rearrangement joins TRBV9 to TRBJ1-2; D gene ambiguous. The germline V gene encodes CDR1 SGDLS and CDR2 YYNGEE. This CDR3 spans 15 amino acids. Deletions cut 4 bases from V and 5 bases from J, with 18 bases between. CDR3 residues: CASSLGKGPSYGYTF. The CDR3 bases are TGTGCCAGCAGCCTAGGGAAAGGGCCTAGTTATGGCTACACCTTC. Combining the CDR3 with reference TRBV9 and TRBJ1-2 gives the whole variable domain DSGVTQTPKHLITATGQRVTLRCSPRSGDLSVYWYQQSLDQGLQFLIQYYNGEERAKGNILERFSAQQFPDLHSELNLSSLELGDSALYFCASSLGKGPSYGYTFGSGTRLTVV.

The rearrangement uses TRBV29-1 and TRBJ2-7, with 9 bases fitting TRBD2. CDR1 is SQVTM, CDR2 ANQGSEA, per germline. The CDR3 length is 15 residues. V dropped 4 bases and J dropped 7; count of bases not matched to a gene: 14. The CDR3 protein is CSVVPSGRPSREQYF. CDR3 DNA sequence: TGCAGCGTTGTCCCGAGCGGGAGGCCATCAAGAGAGCAGTACTTC.

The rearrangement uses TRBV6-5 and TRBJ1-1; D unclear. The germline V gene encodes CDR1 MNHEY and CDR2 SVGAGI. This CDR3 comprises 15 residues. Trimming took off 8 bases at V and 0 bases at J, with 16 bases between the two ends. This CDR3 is CASVRTAFLNTEAFF. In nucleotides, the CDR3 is TGTGCCAGCGTCAGAACGGCCTTCCTGAACACTGAAGCTTTCTTT.

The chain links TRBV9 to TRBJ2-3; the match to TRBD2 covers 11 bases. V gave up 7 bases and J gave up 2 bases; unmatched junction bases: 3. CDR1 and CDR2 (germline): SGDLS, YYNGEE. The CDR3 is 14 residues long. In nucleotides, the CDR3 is TGTGCCAGCGGGACTAGCGGAACCACAGATACGCAGTATTTT. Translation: CASGTSGTTDTQYF.

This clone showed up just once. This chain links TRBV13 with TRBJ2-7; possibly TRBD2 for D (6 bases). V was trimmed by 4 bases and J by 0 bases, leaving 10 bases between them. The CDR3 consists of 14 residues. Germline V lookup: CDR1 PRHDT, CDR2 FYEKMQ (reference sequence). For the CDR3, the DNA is TGTGCCAGCAGCTCGGGGGAGAGCTCCTACGAGCAGTACTTC. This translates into CASSSGESSYEQYF.

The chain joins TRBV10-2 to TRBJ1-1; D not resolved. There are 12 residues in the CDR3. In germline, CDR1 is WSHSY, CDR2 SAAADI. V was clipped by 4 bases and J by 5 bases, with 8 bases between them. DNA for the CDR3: TGCGCCAGCAGTGGTATGAGGACTGAAGCTTTCTTT. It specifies CASSGMRTEAFF.

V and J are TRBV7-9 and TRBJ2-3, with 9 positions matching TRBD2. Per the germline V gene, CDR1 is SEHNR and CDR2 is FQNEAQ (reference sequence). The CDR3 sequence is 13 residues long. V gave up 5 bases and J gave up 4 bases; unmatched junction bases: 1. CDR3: CASSRTSADTQYF. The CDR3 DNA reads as TGTGCCAGCAGCAGGACTAGCGCAGATACGCAGTATTTT.

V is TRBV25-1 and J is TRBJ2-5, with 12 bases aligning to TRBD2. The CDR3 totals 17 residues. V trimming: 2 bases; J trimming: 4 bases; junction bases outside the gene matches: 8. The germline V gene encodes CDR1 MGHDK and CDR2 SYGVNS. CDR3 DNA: TGTGCCAGCAGTGAACGGCTAGCGGGAGGGCCGGGAGAGACCCAGTACTTC. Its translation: CASSERLAGGPGETQYF. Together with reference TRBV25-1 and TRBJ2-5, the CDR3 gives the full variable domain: EADIYQTPRYLVIGTGKKITLECSQTMGHDKMYWYQQDPGMELHLIHYSYGVNSTEKGDLSSESTVSRIRTEHFPLTLESARPSHTSQYLCASSERLAGGPGETQYFGPGTRLLVL.

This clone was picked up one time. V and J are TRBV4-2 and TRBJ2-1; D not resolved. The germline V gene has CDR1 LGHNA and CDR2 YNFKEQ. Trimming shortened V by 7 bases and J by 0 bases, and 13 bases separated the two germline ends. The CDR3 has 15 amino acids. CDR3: CASNLAHRSYNEQFF. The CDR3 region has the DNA TGTGCCAGCAACCTGGCTCATCGCTCCTACAATGAGCAGTTCTTC.

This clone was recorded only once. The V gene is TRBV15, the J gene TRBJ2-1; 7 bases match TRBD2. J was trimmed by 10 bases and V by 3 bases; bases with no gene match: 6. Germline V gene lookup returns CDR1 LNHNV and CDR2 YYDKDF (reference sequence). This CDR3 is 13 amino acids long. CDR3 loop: CATSRVGTKEQFF. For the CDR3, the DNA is TGTGCCACCAGCAGGGTAGGGACTAAGGAGCAGTTCTTC.

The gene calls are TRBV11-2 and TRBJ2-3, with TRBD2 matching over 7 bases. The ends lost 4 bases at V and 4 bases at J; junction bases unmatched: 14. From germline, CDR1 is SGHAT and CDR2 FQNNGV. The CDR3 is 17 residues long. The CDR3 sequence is CASSSQFGRGGSDTQYF. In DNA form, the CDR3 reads TGTGCCAGCAGCTCCCAGTTTGGGCGGGGAGGGTCAGATACGCAGTATTTT.

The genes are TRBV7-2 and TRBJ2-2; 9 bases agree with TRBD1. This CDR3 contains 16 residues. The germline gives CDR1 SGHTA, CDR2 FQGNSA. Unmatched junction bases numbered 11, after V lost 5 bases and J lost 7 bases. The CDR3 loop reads CASSALIQGAGGELFF. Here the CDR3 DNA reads TGTGCCAGCAGCGCCCTGATACAGGGGGCGGGCGGGGAGCTGTTTTTT.

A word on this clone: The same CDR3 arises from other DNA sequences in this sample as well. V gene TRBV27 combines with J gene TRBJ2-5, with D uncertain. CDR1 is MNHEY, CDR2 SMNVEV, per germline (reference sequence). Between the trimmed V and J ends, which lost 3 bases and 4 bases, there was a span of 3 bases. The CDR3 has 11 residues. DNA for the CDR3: TGTGCCAGCAGTTTGGGAGAGACCCAGTACTTC. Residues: CASSLGETQYF.

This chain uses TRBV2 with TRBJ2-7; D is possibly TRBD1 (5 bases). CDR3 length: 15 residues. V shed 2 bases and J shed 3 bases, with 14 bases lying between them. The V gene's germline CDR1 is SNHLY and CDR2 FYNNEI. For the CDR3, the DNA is TGTGCCAGCAGTGAAATGGGTGACAGTAACTACGAGCAGTACTTC. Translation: CASSEMGDSNYEQYF. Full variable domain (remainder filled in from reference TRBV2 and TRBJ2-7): EPEVTQTPSHQVTQMGQEVILRCVPISNHLYFYWYRQILGQKVEFLVSFYNNEISEKSEIFDDQFSVERPDGSNFTLKIRSTKLEDSAMYFCASSEMGDSNYEQYFGPGTRLTVT.

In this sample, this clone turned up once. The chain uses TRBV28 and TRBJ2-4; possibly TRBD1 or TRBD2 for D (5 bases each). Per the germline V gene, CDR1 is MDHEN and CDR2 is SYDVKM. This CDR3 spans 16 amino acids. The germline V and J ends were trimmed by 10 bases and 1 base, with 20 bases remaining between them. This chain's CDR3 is CAINEWGSGAKNIQYF. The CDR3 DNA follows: TGTGCCATAAATGAGTGGGGGAGCGGTGCCAAAAACATTCAGTACTTC.

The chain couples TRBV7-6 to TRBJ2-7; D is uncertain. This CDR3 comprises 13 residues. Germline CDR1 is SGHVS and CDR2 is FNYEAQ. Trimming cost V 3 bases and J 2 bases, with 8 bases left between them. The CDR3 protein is CASSLEPTYEQYF. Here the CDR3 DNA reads TGTGCCAGCAGCTTGGAACCGACCTACGAGCAGTACTTC.

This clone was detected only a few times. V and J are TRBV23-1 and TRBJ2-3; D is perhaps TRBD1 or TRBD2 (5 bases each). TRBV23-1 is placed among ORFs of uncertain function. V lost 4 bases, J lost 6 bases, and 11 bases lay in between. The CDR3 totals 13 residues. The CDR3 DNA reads TGCGCCAGCAGTCCACGCAGGGAGGATACGCAGTATTTT. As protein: CASSPRREDTQYF.

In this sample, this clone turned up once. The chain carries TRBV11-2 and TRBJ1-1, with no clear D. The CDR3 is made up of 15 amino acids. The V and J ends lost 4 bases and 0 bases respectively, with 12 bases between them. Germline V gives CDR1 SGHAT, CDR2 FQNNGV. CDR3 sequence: CASSSPGYMNTEAFF. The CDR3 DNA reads TGTGCCAGCAGCTCCCCGGGGTACATGAACACTGAAGCTTTCTTT.